Below are 22 T cell receptor beta chains sequenced from a single sample in a study of blood T cell repertoires in COVID-19 (dated by TCRdb to 2020 to 2022). Library method: the immunoSEQ multiplex PCR assay. Not all clones reach the TCRdb copy of this immuneACCESS table, which keeps in-frame sequences only. Checked studies attribute under half of the gap to unresolved V genes and leave the rest unexplained. The sample table contains approximately 250,000 clones; only one count was recorded for 80% to 85% of them. The top ten constitute roughly 1.4% of the sample. The sequenced material came from peripheral blood. The receptors were gathered from a woman in her 40s who had recovered from COVID-19.

The chain carries TRBV7-9 and TRBJ1-2, with D possibly TRBD1 on 5 matching bases. This CDR3 comprises 12 residues. Trimming removed 2 bases at V and 8 bases at J, with 9 bases between. Germline CDR1 is SEHNR and CDR2 is FQNEAQ (reference sequence). This CDR3 is CASSLSGLGYTF. CDR3 in DNA: TGTGCCAGCAGCTTATCAGGGCTCGGCTACACCTTC.

The rearrangement uses TRBV5-1 and TRBJ1-2; 10 nucleotides match TRBD1. CDR3 length equals 17 residues. J was trimmed by 6 bases and V by 2 bases; bases with no gene match: 13. Germline V gene data show CDR1 as SGHRS and CDR2 as YFSETQ. Here the CDR3 DNA reads TGCGCCAGCAGCTTCGATAGAGGGGATGGGACAGGGGATGGCTACACCTTC. Its translation: CASSFDRGDGTGDGYTF.

This chain links TRBV7-2 with TRBJ2-3; 9 bases fit TRBD2. The germline V gene encodes CDR1 SGHTA and CDR2 FQGNSA. V shed 6 bases and J 7 bases; nucleotides not matched to a gene: 17. The CDR3 is made up of 17 amino acids. The CDR3 loop is CASSSPGVAGVLNTQYF. CDR3 in DNA: TGTGCCAGCAGTTCCCCAGGGGTAGCGGGAGTCTTAAATACGCAGTATTTT. The full variable domain, completed using reference TRBV7-2 and TRBJ2-3, is GAGVSQSPSNKVTEKGKDVELRCDPISGHTALYWYRQSLGQGLEFLIYFQGNSAPDKSGLPSDRFSAERTGGSVSTLTIQRTQQEDSAVYLCASSSPGVAGVLNTQYFGPGTRLTVL.

This clone was picked up many times. J is TRBJ2-7 and V is TRBV5-1, with 10 bases aligning to TRBD1. V was clipped by 4 bases and J by 5 bases; unmatched bases: 6. The CDR3 sequence is 14 residues long. CDR1 and CDR2 from the germline V gene are SGHRS and YFSETQ. In DNA form, the CDR3 reads TGCGCCAGCAGCCCCGCCGGGACAGGGGACGAGCAGTACTTC. Translated: CASSPAGTGDEQYF.

The V call is TRBV19, the J call TRBJ1-4; 9 positions match TRBD1. V was clipped by 7 bases and J by 7 bases; unmatched bases: 13. The length of the CDR3 is 16 residues. Germline CDR1 LNHDA, CDR2 SQIVND (reference sequence). The CDR3 here is CASTPAWGTGSEKLFF. The CDR3 nucleotides are TGTGCCAGTACTCCCGCATGGGGGACAGGGAGTGAAAAACTGTTTTTT.

This chain joins TRBV6-2 or TRBV6-3 and TRBJ1-1; 7 positions agree with TRBD1. J lost 2 bases, V lost 5 bases, and 11 bases had no gene match. Germline-derived CDR1 and CDR2 are MNHEY and SVGEGT. The CDR3 length is 16 residues. CDR3 nucleotides: TGTGCCAGCAGTCCCCCAACCGGGACAGTCAACACTGAAGCTTTCTTT. Residues: CASSPPTGTVNTEAFF.

The chain recombines TRBV28 with TRBJ1-4; 10 nucleotides align to TRBD1. V gave up 6 bases and J gave up 6 bases; unmatched junction bases: 1. Germline V CDR1 and CDR2: MDHEN, SYDVKM. The CDR3 is 13 residues long. The CDR3 here is CASRGTGDEKLFF. CDR3 nucleotides: TGTGCCAGCAGGGGGACAGGGGATGAAAAACTGTTTTTT.

V and J are TRBV18 and TRBJ2-7; 7 nucleotides match TRBD1. The germline V gene has CDR1 KGHSH and CDR2 LQKENI. V dropped 2 bases and J dropped 5; count of bases not matched to a gene: 9. The CDR3 is 15 amino acids. CDR3 residues: CASSPATGEFHEQYF. CDR3 sequence (DNA): TGTGCCAGCTCACCAGCTACAGGGGAATTTCACGAGCAGTACTTC.

The chain recombines TRBV19 with TRBJ2-7; D possibly corresponds to TRBD1 (5 bases). Germline assignment: CDR1 LNHDA and CDR2 SQIVND (reference sequence). V was clipped by 3 bases and J by 4 bases, with 10 bases between them. The CDR3 spans 13 residues. Here the CDR3 DNA reads TGTGCCAGTAGTATCGGCAGGGATTACGAGCAGTACTTC. It translates to CASSIGRDYEQYF.

V usage is TRBV7-9 and J usage is TRBJ2-3; no definite D call. The V end was cut by 2 bases, the J end by 4 bases, with 10 bases between. This CDR3 region has 14 residues. The V gene's germline CDR1 is SEHNR and CDR2 FQNEAQ (reference sequence). In DNA, the CDR3 is TGTGCCAGCAGCTTATCAGTTCAGGCAGATACGCAGTATTTT. It is translated as CASSLSVQADTQYF.

The chain combines TRBV25-1 with TRBJ2-5; the match to TRBD1 covers 7 bases. The germline V gene has CDR1 MGHDK and CDR2 SYGVNS. CDR3 length equals 17 residues. V was clipped by 2 bases and J by 6 bases; unmatched bases: 15. The CDR3 sequence: CASSERYQAAGGKTQYF. Written as DNA, the CDR3 is TGTGCCAGCAGTGAAAGGTATCAGGCGGCAGGGGGAAAGACCCAGTACTTC.

The chain employs TRBV28 and TRBJ1-6, with 7 nucleotides matching TRBD1. J was trimmed by 6 bases and V by 8 bases; bases with no gene match: 4. Germline V gene lookup returns CDR1 MDHEN and CDR2 SYDVKM. The CDR3 length is 13 residues. Written as DNA, the CDR3 is TGTGCCAGCGGGGCAGGGGGTAATTCACCCCTCCACTTT. It encodes CASGAGGNSPLHF.

CDR3 DNA: TGTGCCTGGAGTGTAAGCCGGGGGACTGAAGCTTTCTTT. It is translated as CAWSVSRGTEAFF. This chain links TRBV30 with TRBJ1-1; D is possibly TRBD1 (5 bases). CDR1 is GTSNPN and CDR2 is SVGIG in the germline V gene (reference sequence). V lost 0 bases to trimming and J lost 5 bases, with 10 bases between them. This CDR3 has 13 amino acids. The full variable domain, with the rest looked up from reference TRBV30 and TRBJ1-1, is SQTIHQWPATLVQPVGSPLSLECTVEGTSNPNLYWYRQAAGRGLQLLFYSVGIGQISSEVPQNLSASRPQDRQFILSSKKLLLSDSGFYLCAWSVSRGTEAFFGQGTRLTVV.

The chain joins TRBV5-6 to TRBJ2-7, with 9 bases fitting TRBD1. The CDR3 sequence is 15 residues long. V was pared by 1 base and J by 3 bases, with 5 bases of the junction left unmatched. The germline gives CDR1 SGHDT, CDR2 YYEEEE. DNA for the CDR3: TGTGCCAGCAGCTTGTGGGACAGGGACCTCTACGAGCAGTACTTC. Encoded protein: CASSLWDRDLYEQYF.

V usage is TRBV6-5 and J usage is TRBJ1-3; 9 nucleotides agree with TRBD1. The CDR3 totals 15 residues. The germline CDR1 and CDR2 sequences are MNHEY and SVGAGI. With 2 bases clipped from V and 5 bases from J, the junction kept 4 bases outside the gene matches. CDR3 amino acids: CASSYTTGGRNTIYF. The CDR3 nucleotides read TGTGCCAGCAGTTACACGACAGGGGGAAGAAACACCATATATTTT.

The rearrangement uses TRBV3-1 (or the pseudogene TRBV3-2) and TRBJ2-5; 8 nucleotides line up with TRBD2. This CDR3 is 16 amino acids long. The ends lost 4 bases at V and 5 bases at J; junction bases unmatched: 12. In germline, CDR1 is LGHDT, CDR2 YNNKEL (reference sequence). This CDR3 is CASSRYGTSGEETQYF. In DNA, the CDR3 is TGTGCCAGCAGCCGATACGGGACTAGTGGGGAGGAGACCCAGTACTTC.

In its sample, this clone was seen a few times. Other nucleotide sequences in the sample specify the same CDR3. V usage is TRBV30 and J usage is TRBJ1-5, with D uncertain. The CDR3 consists of 13 residues. Germline values: CDR1 GTSNPN, CDR2 SVGIG (reference sequence). V lost 0 bases and J lost 5, with 8 bases in between. For the CDR3, the DNA is TGTGCCTGGAGTGTGAGGGAGGATCAGCCCCAGCATTTT. Protein product: CAWSVREDQPQHF. Full variable domain (outside the CDR3, taken from reference TRBV30 and TRBJ1-5): SQTIHQWPATLVQPVGSPLSLECTVEGTSNPNLYWYRQAAGRGLQLLFYSVGIGQISSEVPQNLSASRPQDRQFILSSKKLLLSDSGFYLCAWSVREDQPQHFGDGTRLSIL.

The chain couples TRBV19 to TRBJ2-1; D might be TRBD2 (6 bases). This CDR3 is built from 14 residues. Looked up from germline, CDR1 is LNHDA and CDR2 is SQIVND (reference sequence). The germline V and J ends were trimmed by 7 bases and 5 bases, with 15 bases remaining between them. CDR3 bases: TGTGCCAGTATGGGGGGTGCGTGGGACAATGAGCAGTTCTTC. It codes for CASMGGAWDNEQFF.

The rearrangement joins TRBV7-9 to TRBJ1-5; D is ambiguous. Germline V gene sequence: CDR1 SEHNR, CDR2 FQNEAQ (reference sequence). Trimming removed 4 bases at V and 7 bases at J, with 11 bases between. The CDR3 sequence is 13 residues long. The CDR3 reads CASSSGAGQPQHF. CDR3 DNA sequence: TGTGCCAGCAGCTCCGGCGCGGGCCAGCCCCAGCATTTT.

This clone was counted a single time. This chain joins TRBV6-5 and TRBJ2-3; 8 nucleotides agree with TRBD2. This CDR3 has 15 residues. V trimming: 2 bases; J trimming: 5 bases; junction bases outside the gene matches: 6. From germline, CDR1 is MNHEY and CDR2 SVGAGI. The CDR3 DNA sequence: TGTGCCAGCAGTTACACGGGGGGGCAGGGAGATACGCAGTATTTT. This codes for CASSYTGGQGDTQYF.

This rearrangement joins TRBV5-1 to TRBJ1-3; possibly TRBD1 for D (6 bases). Looked up from germline, CDR1 is SGHRS and CDR2 is YFSETQ. This CDR3 has 15 residues. V was trimmed by 5 bases and J by 0 bases, leaving 12 bases between them. The CDR3 region is CASRLTGISGNTIYF. The CDR3, as DNA: TGCGCCAGCAGACTTACAGGGATCTCTGGAAACACCATATATTTT.

This chain connects TRBV11-2 to TRBJ2-1, with D uncertain. V was cut by 1 base and J by 5 bases, with 12 bases left in between. The length of the CDR3 is 15 residues. Germline values: CDR1 SGHAT, CDR2 FQNNGV. The CDR3 reads CASSLVTAANNEQFF. CDR3 in DNA: TGTGCCAGCAGCTTAGTGACCGCGGCTAACAATGAGCAGTTCTTC.